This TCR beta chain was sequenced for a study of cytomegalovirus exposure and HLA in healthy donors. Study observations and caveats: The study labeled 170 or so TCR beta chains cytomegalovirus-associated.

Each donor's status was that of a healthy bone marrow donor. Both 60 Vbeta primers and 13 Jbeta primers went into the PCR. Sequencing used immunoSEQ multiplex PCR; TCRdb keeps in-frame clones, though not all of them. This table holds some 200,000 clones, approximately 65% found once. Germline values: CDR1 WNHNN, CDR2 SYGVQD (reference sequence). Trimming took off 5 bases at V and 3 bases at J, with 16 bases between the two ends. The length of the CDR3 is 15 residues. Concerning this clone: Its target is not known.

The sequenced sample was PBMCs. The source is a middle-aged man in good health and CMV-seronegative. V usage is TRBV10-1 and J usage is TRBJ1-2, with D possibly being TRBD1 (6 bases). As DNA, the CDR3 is TGCGCCAGCAGTCACACAGGGCTCGAGTACTATGGCTACACCTTC. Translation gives CASSHTGLEYYGYTF.